The sequence of this TCR beta chain was determined in a study of cytomegalovirus exposure and HLA in healthy donors (dated 2017 in TCRdb). As for the study more broadly: In an earlier analysis of under 750 of the donors, 276 Gb of sequence data and approximately 100 million unique TCR beta sequences from 150 million to 200 million T cells were reported. The number of donors typed differed by locus, with 629-630 for A, B, C, DRB1 and DQB1, 522 for DQA1, over 600 for DPA1, and approximately 470 for DPB1. A later genetic analysis took genome-wide SNP genotypes for about three fifths of the 666 donors and used that subset as a discovery cohort. A later analysis re-examined previously published TCR beta repertoires from just over 650 donors and added high-resolution HLA genotyping to investigate patterns of TCR occurrence. To predict cytomegalovirus infection status, the study brought together high-throughput TCR immunosequencing, statistical association of individual TCRs with disease status, and machine learning. The later analysis used no new phenotypic data to find candidate immune exposures, relying instead on TCR beta sequences and their occurrence across donors. About five DR-DQ haplotypes were treated as single units for association and clustering because of strong linkage in the cohort. The aim of the study was to test whether cataloging public T cell receptors could identify signatures of past pathogen exposure. An earlier analysis of around 540 of the donors applied high-throughput TCR beta sequencing to assess whether each TCR beta V gene segment acted as functional or pseudogenic. Every discovery cohort repertoire had been produced on one sequencing platform. Both class I and class II loci were covered by HLA typing, at four-digit resolution. Among some 400 genotyped donors of the cohort, an average of 235,054 unique TCR beta nucleotide sequences were sequenced per donor, 15% to 20% of them non-productive. A separate validation cohort of roughly 110 different subjects was used in addition to the 666-subject first cohort. The study profiled the T cell repertoires of hundreds of subjects by immunosequencing and related them to cytomegalovirus serostatus. Among the approximately 430 genotyped donors, about 85% belonged to the genetic ancestry cluster associated with self-reported Caucasian donors. Alongside the repertoire data, information on donor age, sex, ethnicity and CMV serostatus was compiled. An early release that covered fewer than 750 HLA-typed donors contained about 290 gigabases of sequencing data and 65 million to 100 million unique TCR sequences. Beyond this particular receptor, the publication reports: V-gene and J-gene trimming of TCR beta chains was associated with a missense DCLRE1C variant in a later genetic analysis, and the association was replicated in an independent cohort. The study gave a list of some 150 TCR beta chains associated with cytomegalovirus. At a false discovery rate of 0.05, a later analysis linked 15,000 to 20,000 TCR beta sequences to specific HLA alleles. Immune exposure information for the cohort was limited to CMV serostatus. According to the authors, the approach could potentially be generalized to other disease states and immunological phenotypes. Correlated functional status among segregating V segments might reflect linkage disequilibrium, but an unknown experimental factor could not be ruled out. A further reported finding was that TCR beta sequences accurately predicted the HLA-A and HLA-B alleles for most subjects in the first cohort. According to a later analysis, most CMV-associated TCR beta chains appeared to be HLA-restricted, and the HLA associations seemed to be driven largely by CMV exposure. Because some donors lacked HLA typing at each locus, the association tests relied only on the typed subset. Because the 87-base-pair reads could not distinguish some IMGT-functional V segments, including TRBV6-2 and TRBV6-3, those segments were excluded. In a later analysis, HLA-associated TCR beta chains were found to be more clonally expanded and to have lower generation probabilities than equally common non-associated chains. Cytomegalovirus status was reported to be diagnosed by the classifier with high specificity and sensitivity in both the original and validation cohorts. Several of the top co-occurrence clusters appeared to be linked to parvovirus B19, influenza, CMV and Epstein-Barr virus, according to a later analysis. In a later genetic analysis, fewer N-insertions in productive TCRs were reported among donors in an Asian-associated ancestry cluster than the roughly 640-donor mean. While some public TCRs were present in many individuals, most TCR sequences turned up only very rarely across donors. A later analysis found that TCR association rates varied across HLA loci, with DRB1 alleles showing the most associated TCRs and HLA-C alleles the fewest. In an earlier analysis of around 600 of the donors, most TCR beta V segments were observed in productive rearrangements about 87% or about 30% of the time, broadly matching IMGT annotations. A cluster of highly shared sequence variants was judged likely to be a technical artifact of the sequencing pipeline. Presence/absence analyses assumed roughly uniform sequencing depth across donors, an assumption that may not hold. Because counts were too low, around 18 rarely observed V segments, including chromosome 9 orphons, were left out of the earlier analysis of approximately 580 of the donors. When HLA alleles, especially DR and DQ, strongly co-occurred, TCR associations were difficult to assign to individual alleles. In this cohort, only TCR beta chains were sequenced, and detectable features were limited by the absence of alpha or paired-chain data. A few of the identified cytomegalovirus-associated TCR beta chains were confirmed in vitro to be specific for cytomegalovirus antigens.

The cohort comprised hundreds of healthy bone marrow donors. All cohort members were sampled while nominally healthy, although unrecorded immune exposures were likely present. The donor tested CMV seronegative and was one of the 352 seronegative cohort members. Every donor gave a peripheral blood sample, and the peripheral blood mononuclear cells from that sample were used for TCR beta sequencing. Genomic DNA extraction from the blood cell samples was performed with the Qiagen DNeasy Blood Extraction Kit. V sheds 8 bases and J sheds 2 bases, leaving 10 bases between their ends. Sequences SGDLS (CDR1) and YYNGEE (CDR2) are obtained from the germline V gene. The CDR3 has 12 amino acids, counting the end cysteine and phenylalanine. Only the CDR3 region is kept as DNA, spanning 36 bases read in frame from base 1. Regarding this clone: Its cognate antigen has yet to be identified. Base-call qualities are not available, and no considerably larger clone is one nucleotide away.

The library was produced with the immunoSEQ multiplex PCR assay. For the multiplex PCR, a mixture combining 60 forward primers for TCR Vbeta segments and 13 reverse primers for TCR Jbeta segments was used. Amplification of the CDR3 region of rearranged TCR beta genes was performed with a multiplex PCR assay on genomic DNA. The amplified TCR beta libraries were sequenced on the Illumina HiSeq System as 87-base-pair reads. Per the authors' processing: A later analysis counted about 80 million unique TCR beta chains across the 550 to 750 repertoires, and some 11 million of these chains were shared by at least two donors. To remove PCR and sequencing errors, raw reads were error-corrected and collapsed into unique sequences using a nearest-neighbor algorithm that merged closely related sequences. Alignment of CDR3 sequences to IMGT reference sequences was used to assign V, D and J gene segments. Each retained sequence needed at least a six-nucleotide match to both a V gene segment and a J gene segment. A rearrangement counted as productive if the CDR3 had no stop codons and remained in frame with V and J, and every other rearrangement counted as non-productive. Following IMGT convention, CDR3 was defined as the stretch from the second conserved V-encoded cysteine to the conserved J-encoded phenylalanine. Sequences without an unambiguous match to a single V gene segment were excluded from the earlier analysis of several hundred of the donors. In an earlier analysis of 587 of the donors, V segments were called functional above 56.7% productive rearrangements and were called segregating when the between-donor standard deviation exceeded 5%. A statistical classification framework was developed to diagnose cytomegalovirus status using the catalog of TCR beta chain sequences. In a later analysis, V and J genes were assigned by comparing TCR nucleotide sequences against IMGT/GENE-DB human TR gene sequences. A later analysis assigned CDR3 sequences and most-parsimonious VDJ recombination scenarios with the TCRdist pipeline. A later analysis defined each TCR beta chain by its CDR3 amino acid sequence plus V-gene family, and excluded reads lacking a unique V-gene family. As a way to deal with suspected cross-contamination and a sequencing artifact, a later analysis dropped 450 to 600 nucleotide sequences that were highly shared and had low generation probability. In a later analysis, a clonal expansion index was calculated for each public chain from normalized within-repertoire ranks of inferred template counts. In a later analysis, generation probabilities were computed using a VDJ recombination model fitted to out-of-frame rearrangements, and the results were checked against IGoR. A later analysis scored TCR-TCR, TCR-HLA and TCR-CMV co-occurrence with hypergeometric tests, applying a repertoire-size bias correction to TCR pairs. In a later analysis, false discovery rates were estimated by permuting HLA or CMV assignments 20 times. In a later analysis, co-occurring TCRs were grouped using DBSCAN, with TCRdist sequence similarity added in when clustering inside HLA-allele-positive subsets. Co-occurrence clustering excluded repertoires with fewer than 30,000 or more than 120,000 public chains, plus five with anomalous nucleotide sharing. The source is immuneACCESS, and TCRdb retained only in-frame sequences with V and J called. Part of the clones is not carried over; for the studies checked, unresolved V genes explain less than half of this, and the remainder is unexplained. The V and J calls and clone size come from that table; D and trimming were worked out from the DNA. This sample comprises about 100,000 clones, over 65% of them detected only once. The leading ten clones occupy 2.5% to 3% of the sample.

The clonotype originates from a man between 35 and 55 years old in good health and CMV-seronegative. The sample was PBMCs. The chain is assembled from TRBV9 and TRBJ1-1, with a weak D call of TRBD1 (6 bases match). The sequence in DNA is TGTGCCAGTGGGGGCTTAAACACTGAAGCTTTCTTT. Its protein is CASGGLNTEAFF.